This T cell receptor beta chain was sequenced in a study of T cells in Graves' hyperthyroidism and ophthalmopathy. General study results and limits: A median around 5.9 months before onset, the model predicted ophthalmopathy. Ophthalmopathy could be told apart from stable hyperthyroidism with a 13 V-J model.

In the ophthalmopathy cohort, Clinical Activity Score was at least 3, NOSPECS grade at least 4, and duration under 3 months. This clonotype showed up just a few times. Its antigen is unknown. RNA transcripts were the template for amplifying TCR beta CDR3 regions. TCR CDR3 underwent first-round RT-PCR with the HTBI primer set. MiXCR, applied by TCRdb to the multiplex PCR reads, yields one record per CDR3 protein. The table lists approximately 690,000 distinct CDR3 sequences, about 14% of them singletons. This CDR3 is 14 amino acids long. Germline-derived CDR1 and CDR2 are KGHSH and LQKENI. Trimming took 3 bases from V and 2 from J, leaving 9 bases between them.

Sample: blood. This sequence was found in a woman in her fifties or sixties with Graves' ophthalmopathy. The gene calls are TRBV18 and TRBJ2-3; D remains ambiguous. CDR3 sequence reads: CASSPPAHTDTQYF. The CDR3 DNA reads TGTGCCAGCTCACCCCCGGCGCACACAGATACGCAGTATTTT.